A selection of T cell receptor beta chains follows, all from one sample in a study of cytomegalovirus exposure and HLA in healthy donors. Measured with immunoSEQ multiplex PCR; TCRdb has only the in-frame clones, and not every one. The sample holds 300,000 to 400,000 clones, about nine tenths seen once. Material: PBMCs. These TCRs come from a woman in her late teens or twenties in good health and CMV-seronegative. The conserved cysteine and the conserved F or W are not part of the CDR3 here. Rows give clone size only sometimes, using once, few, many, or a class for an expanded clone.

>TRBJ2-7|TRBV5-1|.
ASSLAFGLAGGYEQY
>TRBJ2-7|TRBV4-1|few
ASSQDRATAVTYEQY
>TRBJ2-2|TRBV28|.
ASSLQAPAGKSGELF
>TRBJ2-7|TRBV5-5|.
ASSSPSTPEAYEQY
>TRBJ2-5|TRBV11-2|.
ASSLDSQRGVEETQY
>TRBJ2-1|TRBV7-6|.
ASSLGQGNEQF
>TRBJ1-3|TRBV14|.
ASSHQSFRQGVY
>TRBJ2-5|TRBV9|once
ASSVNNIAGGRETQY
>TRBJ2-4|TRBV7-2|.
ASSRDSKNIQY
>TRBJ1-1|TRBV5-1|.
ASSPRGGNTEAF
>TRBJ2-1|TRBV28|.
ASSLLSGQGFDNEQF
>TRBJ1-2|TRBV6-5|few
ASSQGQAYGYT
>TRBJ2-7|TRBV25-1|.
ASRGGGPYEQY
>TRBJ2-1|TRBV19|.
ASTNPGTRNEQF
>TRBJ1-1|TRBV9|.
ASSVAGGDDTEAF
>TRBJ2-4|TRBV19|.
ASTLTGDKNIQY
>TRBJ1-1|TRBV9|.
ASSVGTGGDSTEAF
>TRBJ1-3|TRBV20-1|.
SAESGNTIY
>TRBJ2-3|TRBV27|.
ASSLSLADTQY
>TRBJ2-7|TRBV30|.
AWSSGQGDEQY
>TRBJ2-5|TRBV5-1|.
ASSYLAGSVQETQY
>TRBJ1-5|TRBV4-1|few
ASSQGYRSERNQPQH
>TRBJ1-4|TRBV7-2|.
ASSLVGGNNEKLF
>TRBJ1-3|TRBV6-1|.
ASSEAVPLYSGNTIY
>TRBJ2-7|TRBV19|few
ASSIQGSYEQY
>TRBJ2-7|TRBV6-4|.
ASSDGQGYEQY
>TRBJ1-5|TRBV7-8|.
ASSLTPRVVSNQPQH
>TRBJ1-1|TRBV5-1|few
ASRGGRSSKDTEAF
>TRBJ2-1|TRBV14|.
ASSQGLRGDEQF
>TRBJ2-1|TRBV6-6|.
ASSSPRTGAFEQF
>TRBJ2-1|TRBV27|.
ASSLGLAGEEQF
>TRBJ2-7|TRBV29-1|.
SVLGGLNSYEQY
>TRBJ2-7|TRBV2|many
ASNLALGYEQY
>TRBJ2-2|TRBV7-6|.
ASSPGTSGRAGTGELF
>TRBJ2-3|TRBV4-1|.
ASSQLGAGGVSDTQY
>TRBJ2-2|TRBV9|.
ASSVALAGPTGELF
>TRBJ1-1|TRBV7-9|.
ASSLNLGTPNTEAF
>TRBJ2-1|TRBV28|.
ASRGTEYNEQF
>TRBJ2-6|TRBV7-2|.
ASSLAGTGVISGANVLT
>TRBJ2-1|TRBV2|.
ASRYRVHEQF
>TRBJ2-3|TRBV18|.
ASSPKKRGDYTDTQY
>TRBJ1-4|TRBV11-2|.
ASRRDRAEKLF
>TRBJ2-5|TRBV2|.
ASSEVLRETQY
>TRBJ2-2|TRBV27|.
ASSSPAGTGELF
>TRBJ1-2|TRBV9|.
ASTLDGTRSGYT
>TRBJ1-2|TRBV9|.
ASSAIQGAVDGYT
>TRBJ2-7|TRBV27|few
ASGLLANEQY